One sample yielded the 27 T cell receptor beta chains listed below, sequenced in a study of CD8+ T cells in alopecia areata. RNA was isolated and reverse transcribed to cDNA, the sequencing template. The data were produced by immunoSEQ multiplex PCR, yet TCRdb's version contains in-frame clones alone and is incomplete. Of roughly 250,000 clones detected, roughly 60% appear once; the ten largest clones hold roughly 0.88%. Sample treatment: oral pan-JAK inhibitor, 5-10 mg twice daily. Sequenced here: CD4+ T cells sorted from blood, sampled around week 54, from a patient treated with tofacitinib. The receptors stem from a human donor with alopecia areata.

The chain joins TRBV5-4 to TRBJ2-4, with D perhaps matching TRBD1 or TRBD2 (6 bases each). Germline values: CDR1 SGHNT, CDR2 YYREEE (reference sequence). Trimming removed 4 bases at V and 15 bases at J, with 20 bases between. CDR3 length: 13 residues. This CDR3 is CASSPDSWGARYF. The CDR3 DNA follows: TGTGCCAGCAGCCCCGATAGTTGGGGGGCGCGGTACTTC. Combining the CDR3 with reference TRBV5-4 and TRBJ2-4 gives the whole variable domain ETGVTQSPTHLIKTRGQQVTLRCSSQSGHNTVSWYQQALGQGPQFIFQYYREEENGRGNFPPRFSGLQFPNYSSELNVNALELDDSALYLCASSPDSWGARYFGAGTRLSVL.

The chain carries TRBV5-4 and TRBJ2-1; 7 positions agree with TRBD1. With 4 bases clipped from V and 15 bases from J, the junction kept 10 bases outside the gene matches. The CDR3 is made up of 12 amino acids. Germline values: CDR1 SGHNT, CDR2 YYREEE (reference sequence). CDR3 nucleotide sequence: TGTGCCAGCAGCGTCGACGGGACAGTGGGGTTCTTC. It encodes CASSVDGTVGFF. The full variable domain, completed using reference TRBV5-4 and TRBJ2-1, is ETGVTQSPTHLIKTRGQQVTLRCSSQSGHNTVSWYQQALGQGPQFIFQYYREEENGRGNFPPRFSGLQFPNYSSELNVNALELDDSALYLCASSVDGTVGFFGPGTRLTVL.

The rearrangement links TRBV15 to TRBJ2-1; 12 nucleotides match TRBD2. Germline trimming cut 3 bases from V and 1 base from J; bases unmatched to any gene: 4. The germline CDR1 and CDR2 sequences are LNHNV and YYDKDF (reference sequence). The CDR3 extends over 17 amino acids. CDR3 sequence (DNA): TGTGCCACCAGCAGCACTAGCGGGGGGTTATCCTACAATGAGCAGTTCTTC. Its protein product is CATSSTSGGLSYNEQFF.

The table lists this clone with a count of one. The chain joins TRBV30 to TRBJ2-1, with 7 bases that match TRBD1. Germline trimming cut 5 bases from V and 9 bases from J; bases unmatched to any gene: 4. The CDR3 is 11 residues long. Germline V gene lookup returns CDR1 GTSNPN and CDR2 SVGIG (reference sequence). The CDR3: CAWATGIEQFF. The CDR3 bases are TGTGCCTGGGCGACAGGGATTGAGCAGTTCTTC.

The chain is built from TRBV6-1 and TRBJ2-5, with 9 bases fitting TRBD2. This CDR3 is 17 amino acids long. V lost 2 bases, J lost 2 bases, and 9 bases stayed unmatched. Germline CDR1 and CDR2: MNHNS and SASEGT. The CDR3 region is CASSEQFASGAQETQYF. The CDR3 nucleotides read TGTGCCAGCAGTGAACAGTTCGCTAGCGGGGCACAAGAGACCCAGTACTTC.

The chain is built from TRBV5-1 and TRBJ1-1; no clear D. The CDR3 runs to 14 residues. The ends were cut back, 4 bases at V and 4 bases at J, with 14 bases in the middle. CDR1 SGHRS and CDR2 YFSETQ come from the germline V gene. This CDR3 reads CASSLGDTGTEAFF. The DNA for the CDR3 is TGCGCCAGCAGCCTCGGAGACACCGGCACTGAAGCTTTCTTT.

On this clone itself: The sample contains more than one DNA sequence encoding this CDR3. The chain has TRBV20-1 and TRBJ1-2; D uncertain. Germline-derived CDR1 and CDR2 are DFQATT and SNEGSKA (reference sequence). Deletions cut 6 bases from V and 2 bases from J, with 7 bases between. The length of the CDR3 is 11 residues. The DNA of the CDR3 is TGCAGTGCGAGGGCAAACTATGGCTACACCTTC. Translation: CSARANYGYTF.

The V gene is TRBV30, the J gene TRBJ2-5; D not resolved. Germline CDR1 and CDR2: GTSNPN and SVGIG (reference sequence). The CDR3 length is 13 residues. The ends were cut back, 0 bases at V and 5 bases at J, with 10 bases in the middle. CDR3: CAWSVSRTETQYF. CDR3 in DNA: TGTGCCTGGAGTGTATCTAGAACGGAGACCCAGTACTTC.

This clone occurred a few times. The CDR3 sequence is CASSLVGAGGIGTQYF. CDR3 coding DNA: TGTGCCAGCAGCTTGGTGGGAGCAGGGGGCATCGGGACCCAGTACTTC. V gene TRBV5-6 combines with J gene TRBJ2-5; 8 bases fit TRBD1. Germline trimming cut 0 bases from V and 7 bases from J; bases unmatched to any gene: 11. Germline loops: CDR1 SGHDT, CDR2 YYEEEE. The CDR3 runs to 16 residues.

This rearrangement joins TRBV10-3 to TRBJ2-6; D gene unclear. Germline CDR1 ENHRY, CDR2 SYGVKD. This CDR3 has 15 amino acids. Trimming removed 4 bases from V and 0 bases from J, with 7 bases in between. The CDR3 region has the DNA TGTGCCATCAGTGCACTGATCTCTGGGGCCAACGTCCTGACTTTC. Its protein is CAISALISGANVLTF.

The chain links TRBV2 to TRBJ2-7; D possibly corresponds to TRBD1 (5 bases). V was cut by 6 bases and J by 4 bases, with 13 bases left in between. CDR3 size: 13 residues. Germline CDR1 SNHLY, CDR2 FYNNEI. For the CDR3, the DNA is TGTGCCAGCAGCCCCCTCAGGGATTACGAGCAGTACTTC. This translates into CASSPLRDYEQYF.

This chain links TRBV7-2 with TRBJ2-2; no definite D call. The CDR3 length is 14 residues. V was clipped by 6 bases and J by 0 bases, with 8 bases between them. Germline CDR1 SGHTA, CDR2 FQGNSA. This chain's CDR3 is CASSFLPNTGELFF. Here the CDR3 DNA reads TGTGCCAGCAGTTTCCTCCCGAACACCGGGGAGCTGTTTTTT.

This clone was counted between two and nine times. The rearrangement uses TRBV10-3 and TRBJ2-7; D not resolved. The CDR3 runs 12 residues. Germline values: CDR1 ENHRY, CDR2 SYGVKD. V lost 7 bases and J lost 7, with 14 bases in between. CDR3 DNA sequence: TGTGCCATCACCGGCCCCAAAGGGGAGCAGTACTTC. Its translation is CAITGPKGEQYF.

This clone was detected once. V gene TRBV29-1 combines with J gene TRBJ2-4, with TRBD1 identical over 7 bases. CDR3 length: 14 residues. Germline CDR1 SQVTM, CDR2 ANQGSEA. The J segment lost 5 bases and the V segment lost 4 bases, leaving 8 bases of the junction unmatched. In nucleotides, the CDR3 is TGCAGCGTTGTTAAAGGGGGCGTCGAAAACATTCAGTACTTC. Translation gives CSVVKGGVENIQYF.

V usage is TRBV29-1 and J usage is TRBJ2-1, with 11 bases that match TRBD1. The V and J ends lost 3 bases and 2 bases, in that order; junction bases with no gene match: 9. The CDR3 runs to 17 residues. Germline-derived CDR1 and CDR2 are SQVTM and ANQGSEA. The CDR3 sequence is CSVEATGQGGTYNEQFF. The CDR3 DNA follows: TGCAGCGTTGAGGCCACGGGACAGGGGGGTACCTACAATGAGCAGTTCTTC.

CDR3 sequence reads: CASSQASGYNEQFF. The CDR3, as DNA: TGTGCCAGCAGCCAAGCAAGCGGGTACAATGAGCAGTTCTTC. The chain uses TRBV14 and TRBJ2-1; perhaps TRBD2 as D (6 bases). V shed 1 base and J shed 4 bases, with 8 bases lying between them. The germline CDR1 and CDR2 sequences are SGHDN and FVKESK. The CDR3 spans 14 residues.

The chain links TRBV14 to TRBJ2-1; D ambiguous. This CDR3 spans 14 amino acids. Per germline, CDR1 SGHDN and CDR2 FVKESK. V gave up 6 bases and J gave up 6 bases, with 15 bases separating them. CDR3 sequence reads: CASSERLSGNEQFF. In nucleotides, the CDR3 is TGTGCCAGCAGTGAACGTCTTTCCGGCAATGAGCAGTTCTTC.

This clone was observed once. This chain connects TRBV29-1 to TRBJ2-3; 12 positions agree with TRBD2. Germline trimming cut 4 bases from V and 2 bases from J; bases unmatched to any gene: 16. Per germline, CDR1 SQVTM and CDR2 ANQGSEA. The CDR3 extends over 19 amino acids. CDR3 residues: CSVAPLAGGLPLNTDTQYF. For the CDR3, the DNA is TGCAGCGTTGCCCCCCTAGCGGGGGGGCTACCCTTAAACACAGATACGCAGTATTTT.

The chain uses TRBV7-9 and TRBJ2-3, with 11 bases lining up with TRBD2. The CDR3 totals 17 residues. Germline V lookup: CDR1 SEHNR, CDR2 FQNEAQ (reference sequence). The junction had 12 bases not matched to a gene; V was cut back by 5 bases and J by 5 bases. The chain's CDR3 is CASSPRGSGGAVDTQYF. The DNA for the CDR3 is TGTGCCAGCAGCCCGCGTGGTAGCGGGGGGGCCGTAGATACGCAGTATTTT. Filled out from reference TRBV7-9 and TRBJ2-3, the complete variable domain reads DTGVSQNPRHKITKRGQNVTFRCDPISEHNRLYWYRQTLGQGPEFLTYFQNEAQLEKSRLLSDRFSAERPKGSFSTLEIQRTEQGDSAMYLCASSPRGSGGAVDTQYFGPGTRLTVL.

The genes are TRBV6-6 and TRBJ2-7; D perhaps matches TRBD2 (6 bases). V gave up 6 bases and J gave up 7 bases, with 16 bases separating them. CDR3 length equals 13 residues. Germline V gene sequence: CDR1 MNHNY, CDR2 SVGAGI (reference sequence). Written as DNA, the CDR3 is TGTGCCAGCAGGAGCGGGTCCAACGGGGAGCAGTACTTC. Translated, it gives CASRSGSNGEQYF.

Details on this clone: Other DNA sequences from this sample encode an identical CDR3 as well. CDR3 residues: CASSPGETQYF. The CDR3 bases are TGTGCCAGCTCACCAGGGGAGACCCAGTACTTC. The V call is TRBV18, the J call TRBJ2-5; no definite D call. The germline V gene has CDR1 KGHSH and CDR2 LQKENI. This CDR3 spans 11 amino acids. V was clipped by 2 bases and J by 5 bases, with 3 bases between them.

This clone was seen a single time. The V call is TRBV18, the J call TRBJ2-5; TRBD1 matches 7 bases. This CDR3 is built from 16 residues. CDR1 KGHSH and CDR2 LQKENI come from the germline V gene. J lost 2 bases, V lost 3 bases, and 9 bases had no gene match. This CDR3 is CASSPLGQPPQETQYF. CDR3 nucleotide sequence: TGTGCCAGCTCACCGTTGGGACAGCCACCGCAAGAGACCCAGTACTTC.

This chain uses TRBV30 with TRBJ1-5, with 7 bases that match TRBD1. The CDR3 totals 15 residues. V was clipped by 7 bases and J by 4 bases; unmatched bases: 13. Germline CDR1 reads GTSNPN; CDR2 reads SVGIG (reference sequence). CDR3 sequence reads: CALSKGATWNQPQHF. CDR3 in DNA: TGTGCCTTATCGAAGGGGGCTACTTGGAATCAGCCCCAGCATTTT.

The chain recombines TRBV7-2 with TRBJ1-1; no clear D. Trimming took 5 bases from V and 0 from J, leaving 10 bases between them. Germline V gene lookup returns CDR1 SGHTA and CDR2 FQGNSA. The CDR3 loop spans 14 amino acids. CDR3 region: CASSPNYLNTEAFF. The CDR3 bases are TGTGCCAGCAGCCCGAACTACCTGAACACTGAAGCTTTCTTT.

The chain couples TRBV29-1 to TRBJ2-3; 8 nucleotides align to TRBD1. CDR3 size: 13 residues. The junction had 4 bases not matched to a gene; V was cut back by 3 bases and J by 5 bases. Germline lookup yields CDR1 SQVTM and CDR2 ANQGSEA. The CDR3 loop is CSVDRGRRDTQYF. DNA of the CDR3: TGCAGCGTTGACAGGGGGCGGCGAGATACGCAGTATTTT.

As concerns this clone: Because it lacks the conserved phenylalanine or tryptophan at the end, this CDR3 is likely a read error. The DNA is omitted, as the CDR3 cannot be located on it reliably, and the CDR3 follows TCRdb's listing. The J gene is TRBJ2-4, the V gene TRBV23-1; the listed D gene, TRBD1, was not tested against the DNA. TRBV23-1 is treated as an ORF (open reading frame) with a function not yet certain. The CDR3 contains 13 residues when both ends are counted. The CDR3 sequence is CASSQCAGSIWVV.

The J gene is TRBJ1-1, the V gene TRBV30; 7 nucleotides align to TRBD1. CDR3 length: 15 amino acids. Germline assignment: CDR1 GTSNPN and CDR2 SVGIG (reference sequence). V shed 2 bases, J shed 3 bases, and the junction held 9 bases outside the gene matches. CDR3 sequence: CAWSNPEGAHTEAFF. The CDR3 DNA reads TGTGCCTGGAGTAACCCGGAGGGGGCGCACACTGAAGCTTTCTTT.